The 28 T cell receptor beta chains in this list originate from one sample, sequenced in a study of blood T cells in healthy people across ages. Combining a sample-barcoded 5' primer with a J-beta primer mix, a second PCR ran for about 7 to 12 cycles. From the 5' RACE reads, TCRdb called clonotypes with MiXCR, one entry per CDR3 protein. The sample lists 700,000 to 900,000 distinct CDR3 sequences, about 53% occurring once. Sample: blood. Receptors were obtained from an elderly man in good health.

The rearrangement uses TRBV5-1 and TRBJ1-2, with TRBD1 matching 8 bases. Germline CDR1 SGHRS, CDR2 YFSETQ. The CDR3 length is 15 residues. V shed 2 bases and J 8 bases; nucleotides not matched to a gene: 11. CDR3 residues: CASSFGQGPVKGYTF. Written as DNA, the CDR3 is TGCGCCAGCAGCTTCGGACAGGGACCGGTAAAAGGCTACACCTTC.

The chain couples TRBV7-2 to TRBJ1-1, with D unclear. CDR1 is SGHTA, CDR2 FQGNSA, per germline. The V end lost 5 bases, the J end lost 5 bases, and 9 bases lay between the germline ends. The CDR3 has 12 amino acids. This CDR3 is CASSPLRTEAFF. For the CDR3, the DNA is TGTGCCAGCAGCCCCCTTCGGACTGAAGCTTTCTTT.

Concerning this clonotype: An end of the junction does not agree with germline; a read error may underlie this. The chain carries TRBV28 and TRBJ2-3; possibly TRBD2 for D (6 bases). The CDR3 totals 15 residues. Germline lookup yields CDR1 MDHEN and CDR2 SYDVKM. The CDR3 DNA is TGTACCAGCACCCTAACAGGTGCGGGGCACAGATACGCGTATTTT. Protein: CTSTLTGAGHRYAYF.

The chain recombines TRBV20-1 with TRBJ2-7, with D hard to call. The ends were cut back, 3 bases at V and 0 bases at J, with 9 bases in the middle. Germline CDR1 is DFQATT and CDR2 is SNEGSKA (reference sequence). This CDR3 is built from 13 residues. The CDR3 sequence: CSASHSISYEQYF. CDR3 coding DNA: TGCAGTGCTAGTCATTCCATCTCCTACGAGCAGTACTTC.

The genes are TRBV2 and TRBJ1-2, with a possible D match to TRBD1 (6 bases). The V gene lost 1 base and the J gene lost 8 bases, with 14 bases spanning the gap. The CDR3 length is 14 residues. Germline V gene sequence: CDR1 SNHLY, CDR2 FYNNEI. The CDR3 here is CASSEGITGNGYTF. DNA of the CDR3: TGTGCCAGCAGTGAAGGTATTACAGGGAACGGCTACACCTTC.

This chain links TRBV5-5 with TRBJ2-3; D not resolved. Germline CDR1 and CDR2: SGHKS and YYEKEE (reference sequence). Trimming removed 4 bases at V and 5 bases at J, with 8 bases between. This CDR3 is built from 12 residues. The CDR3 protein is CASSTLGDTQYF. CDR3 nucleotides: TGTGCCAGCAGCACTCTCGGAGATACGCAGTATTTT.

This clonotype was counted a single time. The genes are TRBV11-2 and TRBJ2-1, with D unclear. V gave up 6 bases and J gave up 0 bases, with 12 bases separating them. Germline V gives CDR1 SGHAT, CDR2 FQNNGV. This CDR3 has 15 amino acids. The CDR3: CASREEVSSYNEQFF. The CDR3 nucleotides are TGTGCCAGCAGAGAAGAGGTTAGCTCCTACAATGAGCAGTTCTTC.

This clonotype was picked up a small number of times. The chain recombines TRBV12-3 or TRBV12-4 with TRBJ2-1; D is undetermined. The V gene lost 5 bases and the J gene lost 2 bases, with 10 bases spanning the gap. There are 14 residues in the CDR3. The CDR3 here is CASSAQVTYNEQFF. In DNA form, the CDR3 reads TGTGCCAGCAGTGCCCAGGTCACCTACAATGAGCAGTTCTTC.

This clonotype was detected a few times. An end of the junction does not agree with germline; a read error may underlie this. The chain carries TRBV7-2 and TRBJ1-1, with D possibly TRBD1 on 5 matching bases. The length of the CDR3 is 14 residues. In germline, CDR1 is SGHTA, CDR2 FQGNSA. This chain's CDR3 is CASSLGGTNPEAFF. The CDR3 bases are TGTGCCAGCAGCTTAGGCGGGACGAACCCTGAAGCTTTCTTT.

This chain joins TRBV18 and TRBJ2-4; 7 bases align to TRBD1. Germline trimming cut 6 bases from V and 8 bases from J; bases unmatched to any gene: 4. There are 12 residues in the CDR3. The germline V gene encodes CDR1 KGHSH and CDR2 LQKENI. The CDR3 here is CASSPQGDIQYF. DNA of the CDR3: TGTGCCAGCTCCCCCCAGGGGGACATTCAGTACTTC.

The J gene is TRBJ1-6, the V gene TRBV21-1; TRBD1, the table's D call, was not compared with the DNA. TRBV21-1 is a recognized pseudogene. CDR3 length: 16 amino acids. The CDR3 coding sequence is TGTGCCAGCAGCAAACAATCCGGGGTCTATAATTCACCCCTCCACTTT. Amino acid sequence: CASSKQSGVYNSPLHF.

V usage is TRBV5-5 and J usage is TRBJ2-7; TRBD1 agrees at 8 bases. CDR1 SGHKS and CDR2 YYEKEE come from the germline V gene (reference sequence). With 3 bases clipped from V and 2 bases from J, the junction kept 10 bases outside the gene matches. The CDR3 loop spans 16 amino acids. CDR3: CASSSQGAAFTYEQYF. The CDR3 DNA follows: TGTGCCAGCAGCTCCCAGGGGGCGGCTTTCACCTACGAGCAGTACTTC.

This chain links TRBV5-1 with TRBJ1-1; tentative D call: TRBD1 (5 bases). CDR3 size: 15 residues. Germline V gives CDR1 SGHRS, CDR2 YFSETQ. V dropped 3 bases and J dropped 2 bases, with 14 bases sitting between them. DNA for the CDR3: TGCGCCAGCAGCTGGGGCGGACACCTTAACACTGAAGCTTTCTTT. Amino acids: CASSWGGHLNTEAFF.

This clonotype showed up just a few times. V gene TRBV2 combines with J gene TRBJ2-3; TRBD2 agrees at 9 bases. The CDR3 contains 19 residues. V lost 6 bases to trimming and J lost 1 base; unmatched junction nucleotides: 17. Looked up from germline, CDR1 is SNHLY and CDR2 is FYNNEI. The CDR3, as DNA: TGTGCCAGCAGGCCAGTAATCTTGGCCTGGACTAGCGGCACAGATACGCAGTATTTT. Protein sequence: CASRPVILAWTSGTDTQYF. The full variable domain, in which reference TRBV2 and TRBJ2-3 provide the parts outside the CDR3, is EPEVTQTPSHQVTQMGQEVILRCVPISNHLYFYWYRQILGQKVEFLVSFYNNEISEKSEIFDDQFSVERPDGSNFTLKIRSTKLEDSAMYFCASRPVILAWTSGTDTQYFGPGTRLTVL.

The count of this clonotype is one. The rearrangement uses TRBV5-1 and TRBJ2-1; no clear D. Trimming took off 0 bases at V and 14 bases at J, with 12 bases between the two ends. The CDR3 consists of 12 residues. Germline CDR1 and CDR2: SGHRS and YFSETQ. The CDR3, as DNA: TGCGCCAGCAGCTTGGACCCCGGACGGGAGTTCTTC. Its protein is CASSLDPGREFF.

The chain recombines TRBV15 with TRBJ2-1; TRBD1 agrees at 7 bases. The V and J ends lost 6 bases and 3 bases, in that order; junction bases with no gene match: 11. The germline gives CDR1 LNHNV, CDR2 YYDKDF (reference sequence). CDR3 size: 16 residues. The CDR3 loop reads CATSIETGSFYNEQFF. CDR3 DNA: TGTGCCACCAGTATTGAGACAGGGTCCTTCTACAATGAGCAGTTCTTC.

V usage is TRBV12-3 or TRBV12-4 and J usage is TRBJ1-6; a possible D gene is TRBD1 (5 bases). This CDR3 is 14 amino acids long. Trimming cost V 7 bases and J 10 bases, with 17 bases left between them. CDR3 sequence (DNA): TGTGCCAGCACCTTGGGGGGGGTGGGATCACCCCTCCACTTT. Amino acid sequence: CASTLGGVGSPLHF.

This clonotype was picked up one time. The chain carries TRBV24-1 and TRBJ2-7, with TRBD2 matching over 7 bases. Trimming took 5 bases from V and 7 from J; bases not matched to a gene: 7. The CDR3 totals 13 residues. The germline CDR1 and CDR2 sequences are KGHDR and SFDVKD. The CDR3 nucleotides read TGTGCCACCAGTGGGGGGGGAGTGGCTGAGCAGTACTTC. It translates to CATSGGGVAEQYF.

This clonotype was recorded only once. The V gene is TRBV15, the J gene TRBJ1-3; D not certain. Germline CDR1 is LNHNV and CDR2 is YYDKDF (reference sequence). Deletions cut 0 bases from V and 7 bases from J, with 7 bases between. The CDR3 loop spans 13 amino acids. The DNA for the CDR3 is TGTGCCACCAGCAGAGATCATAGCAACACCATATATTTT. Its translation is CATSRDHSNTIYF.

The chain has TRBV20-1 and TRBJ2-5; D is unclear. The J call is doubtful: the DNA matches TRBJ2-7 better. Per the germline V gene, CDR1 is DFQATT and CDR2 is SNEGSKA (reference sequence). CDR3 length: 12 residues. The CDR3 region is CSARVGWNEQYF. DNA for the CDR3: TGCAGTGCTAGAGTAGGGTGGAACGAGCAGTACTTC.

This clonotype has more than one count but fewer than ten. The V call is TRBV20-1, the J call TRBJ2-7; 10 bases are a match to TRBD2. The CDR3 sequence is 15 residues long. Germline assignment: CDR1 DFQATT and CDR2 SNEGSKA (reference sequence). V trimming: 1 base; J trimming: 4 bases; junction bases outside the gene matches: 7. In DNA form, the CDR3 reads TGCAGTGCTAGAGGCCTAGCGGGAGTAGGGTACGAGCAGTACTTC. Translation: CSARGLAGVGYEQYF.

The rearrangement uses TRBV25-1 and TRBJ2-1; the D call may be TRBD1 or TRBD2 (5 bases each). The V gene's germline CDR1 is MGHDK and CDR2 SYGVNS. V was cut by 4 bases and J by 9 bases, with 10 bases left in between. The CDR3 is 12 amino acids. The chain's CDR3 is CASSGGAGEQFF. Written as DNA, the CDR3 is TGTGCCAGCAGTGGAGGGGCCGGTGAGCAGTTCTTC.

CDR3 sequence: CAGLQDMNTEAFF. Written as DNA, the CDR3 is TGTGCCGGATTACAGGATATGAACACTGAAGCTTTCTTT. The V and J genes are TRBV2 and TRBJ1-1, with a possible D match to TRBD1 (5 bases). CDR3 length equals 13 residues. The V and J ends lost 11 bases and 0 bases respectively, with 13 bases between them. Germline V CDR1 and CDR2: SNHLY, FYNNEI.

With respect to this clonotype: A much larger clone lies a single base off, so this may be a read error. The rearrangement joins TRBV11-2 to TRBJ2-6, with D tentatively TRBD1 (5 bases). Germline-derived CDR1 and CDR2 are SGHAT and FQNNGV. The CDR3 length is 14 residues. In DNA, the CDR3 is TGTGCCAGCAGCGCAACCTCTGGGGCCAGCGTCCTGACTTTC. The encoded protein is CASSATSGASVLTF.

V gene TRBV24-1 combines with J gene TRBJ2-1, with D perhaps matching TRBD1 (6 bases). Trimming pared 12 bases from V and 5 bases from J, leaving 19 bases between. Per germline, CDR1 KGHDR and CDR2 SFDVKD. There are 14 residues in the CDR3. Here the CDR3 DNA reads TGTGCCTCTGAGGGGGATGGGAGACACAATGAGCAGTTCTTC. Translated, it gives CASEGDGRHNEQFF.

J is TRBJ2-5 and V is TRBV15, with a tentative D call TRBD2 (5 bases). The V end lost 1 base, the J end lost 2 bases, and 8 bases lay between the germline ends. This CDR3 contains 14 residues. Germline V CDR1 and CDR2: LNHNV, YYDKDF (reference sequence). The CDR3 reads CATSRGGLQETQYF. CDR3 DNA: TGTGCCACCAGCAGAGGAGGGCTACAAGAGACCCAGTACTTC.

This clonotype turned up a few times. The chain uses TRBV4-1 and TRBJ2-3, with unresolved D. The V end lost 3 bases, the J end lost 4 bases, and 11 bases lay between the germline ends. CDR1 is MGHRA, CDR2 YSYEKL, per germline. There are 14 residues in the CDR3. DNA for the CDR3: TGCGCCAGCAGCCAGATCCTAGTCTCAGATACGCAGTATTTT. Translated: CASSQILVSDTQYF.

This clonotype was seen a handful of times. The CDR3 sequence is CSVGTGGSRDAYF. Here the CDR3 DNA reads TGCAGCGTCGGGACAGGGGGAAGCAGAGACGCGTATTTT. V usage is TRBV29-1 and J usage is TRBJ2-3; 11 nucleotides match TRBD1. Unmatched junction bases numbered 13, after V lost 6 bases and J lost 14 bases. CDR1 and CDR2 from the germline V gene are SQVTM and ANQGSEA. CDR3 length: 13 amino acids.